This passage covers 23 T cell receptor beta chains from one sample sequenced in a study of monozygotic twins with cystic fibrosis. Measured with immunoSEQ multiplex PCR; TCRdb has only the in-frame clones, and not every one. The sample includes over 30,000 clones, roughly three fifths seen only once; the top ten take 0.78%. Sequencing input: blood. These receptor sequences come from a girl aged 5 to 17 with cystic fibrosis.

The chain joins TRBV5-1 to TRBJ2-7; D possibly corresponds to TRBD1 (5 bases). The germline gives CDR1 SGHRS, CDR2 YFSETQ. The CDR3 totals 13 residues. The V gene lost 5 bases and the J gene lost 0 bases, with 9 bases spanning the gap. In DNA, the CDR3 is TGCGCCAGCAGTTATGACAGCTCCTACGAGCAGTACTTC. Its protein product is CASSYDSSYEQYF. Variable domain in full (rest from reference TRBV5-1 and TRBJ2-7): KAGVTQTPRYLIKTRGQQVTLSCSPISGHRSVSWYQQTPGQGLQFLFEYFSETQRNKGNFPGRFSGRQFSNSRSEMNVSTLELGDSALYLCASSYDSSYEQYFGPGTRLTVT.

The chain carries TRBV6-6 and TRBJ1-2, with D possibly TRBD1 on 6 matching bases. This CDR3 region has 14 residues. The germline V gene encodes CDR1 MNHNY and CDR2 SVGAGI (reference sequence). Trimming stripped 2 bases from V and 5 bases from J, with 12 bases between. CDR3: CASSYQGSAYGYTF. The CDR3 DNA follows: TGTGCCAGCAGTTACCAGGGGAGCGCTTATGGCTACACCTTC.

The chain uses TRBV6-5 and TRBJ2-1, with 10 positions matching TRBD2. Germline lookup yields CDR1 MNHEY and CDR2 SVGAGI. V was clipped by 0 bases and J by 7 bases; unmatched bases: 6. The CDR3 spans 16 residues. CDR3 bases: TGTGCCAGCAGTTACTCCGGGCTAGCGGGGGTTAATGAGCAGTTCTTC. It specifies CASSYSGLAGVNEQFF.

The chain is built from TRBV7-6 and TRBJ2-7; D uncertain. The CDR3 is 13 residues long. CDR1 SGHVS and CDR2 FNYEAQ come from the germline V gene. V was shortened by 1 base and J by 2 bases, with 6 bases between the two germline ends. The DNA for the CDR3 is TGTGCCAGCAGCTTAGAGTCGACCTACGAGCAGTACTTC. It codes for CASSLESTYEQYF.

The chain combines TRBV1 with TRBJ1-5. TRBV1 represents a pseudogene. This CDR3 region has 18 residues. CDR3 protein: CTSAGTVNPSYSNQPQHF. CDR3 nucleotides: TGCACCAGCGCTGGTACGGTCAATCCTTCTTATAGCAATCAGCCCCAGCATTTT.

The V call is TRBV10-3, the J call TRBJ1-5; a weak D match, TRBD1 (5 bases). This CDR3 has 16 amino acids. The V gene's germline CDR1 is ENHRY and CDR2 SYGVKD. Trimming stripped 5 bases from V and 4 bases from J, with 18 bases between. This CDR3 is CAISQPGPPGNQPQHF. The CDR3 DNA follows: TGTGCCATCAGTCAACCGGGACCCCCTGGGAATCAGCCCCAGCATTTT.

The gene calls are TRBV7-2 and TRBJ2-5; D possibly uses TRBD1 or TRBD2 (5 bases each). The CDR3 is 13 residues long. The germline V gene has CDR1 SGHTA and CDR2 FQGNSA. Trimming pared 0 bases from V and 5 bases from J, leaving 7 bases between. The CDR3 nucleotides read TGTGCCAGCAGCTTAGCATGGGGGGAGACCCAGTACTTC. Translated, it gives CASSLAWGETQYF.

The chain carries TRBV5-1 and TRBJ2-7; 7 positions match TRBD1. The CDR3 runs 12 residues. V lost 1 base, J lost 6 bases, and 1 base stayed unmatched. The germline gives CDR1 SGHRS, CDR2 YFSETQ. DNA for the CDR3: TGCGCCAGCAGCTTGACAGGGGTCGAGCAGTACGTC. Translated: CASSLTGVEQYV.

The chain links TRBV4-1 to TRBJ2-3, with TRBD2 identical over 8 bases. The CDR3 consists of 17 residues. V was pared by 0 bases and J by 4 bases, with 9 bases of the junction left unmatched. Germline V gene sequence: CDR1 MGHRA, CDR2 YSYEKL. The CDR3 DNA is TGCGCCAGCAGCCAAGATGGGCCTAGCGGGTCGGCAGATACGCAGTATTTT. Translating it yields CASSQDGPSGSADTQYF.

The chain links TRBV7-2 to TRBJ2-7; 8 bases match TRBD2. V lost 1 base to trimming and J lost 1 base; unmatched junction nucleotides: 3. This CDR3 has 15 residues. Germline CDR1 SGHTA, CDR2 FQGNSA. The DNA for the CDR3 is TGTGCCAGCAGCTTAGTCGGGGGGGCATCCTACGAGCAGTACGTC. Translation: CASSLVGGASYEQYV.

The chain links TRBV9 to TRBJ1-2; D gene unclear. The germline V gene has CDR1 SGDLS and CDR2 YYNGEE. V lost 0 bases, J lost 4 bases, and 10 bases lay in between. CDR3 length: 14 amino acids. The CDR3 sequence is CASSVAGDGYGYTF. DNA of the CDR3: TGTGCCAGCAGCGTAGCAGGTGACGGCTATGGCTACACCTTC.

This sequence joins TRBV7-9 and TRBJ1-2, with D uncertain. The CDR3 has 14 residues. The germline V and J ends were trimmed by 1 base and 4 bases, with 10 bases remaining between them. CDR1 and CDR2 from the germline V gene are SEHNR and FQNEAQ (reference sequence). The chain's CDR3 is CASSLGHSTYGYTF. The CDR3 DNA follows: TGTGCCAGCAGCTTAGGACACTCAACCTATGGCTACACCTTC.

The chain uses TRBV5-1 and TRBJ2-1, with D tentatively TRBD2 (6 bases). Trimming took off 0 bases at V and 7 bases at J, with 11 bases between the two ends. The CDR3 is 14 amino acids. From germline, CDR1 is SGHRS and CDR2 YFSETQ. The CDR3 DNA reads TGCGCCAGCAGCTTGGTTGATGGAGGGAATGAGCAGTTCTTC. Translated: CASSLVDGGNEQFF. Based on the CDR3 plus reference TRBV5-1 and TRBJ2-1, the full variable domain is KAGVTQTPRYLIKTRGQQVTLSCSPISGHRSVSWYQQTPGQGLQFLFEYFSETQRNKGNFPGRFSGRQFSNSRSEMNVSTLELGDSALYLCASSLVDGGNEQFFGPGTRLTVL.

The chain joins TRBV28 to TRBJ1-4, with D perhaps TRBD1 (6 bases). Trimming stripped 1 base from V and 8 bases from J, with 11 bases between. The germline gives CDR1 MDHEN, CDR2 SYDVKM. The CDR3 covers 14 residues. Written as DNA, the CDR3 is TGTGCCAGCAGTTTATCGGGGGCAGGGGAAAAACTGTTTTTT. Encoded protein: CASSLSGAGEKLFF.

The V gene is TRBV5-4, the J gene TRBJ1-5; possible D gene TRBD1, 5 bases. From germline, CDR1 is SGHNT and CDR2 YYREEE (reference sequence). The V gene lost 4 bases and the J gene lost 3 bases, with 17 bases spanning the gap. The CDR3 totals 16 residues. The CDR3, as DNA: TGTGCCAGCAGCCAGATGACAGCTGGAAACAATCAGCCCCAGCATTTT. Its protein product is CASSQMTAGNNQPQHF.

This clone was recorded once. V gene TRBV29-1 combines with J gene TRBJ2-3; D is tentatively TRBD1 or TRBD2 (6 bases each). This CDR3 contains 19 residues. CDR1 is SQVTM, CDR2 ANQGSEA, per germline. Trimming removed 0 bases from V and 4 bases from J, with 26 bases in between. CDR3 bases: TGCAGCGTTGAAGATAAGGGCTCGGGTTGGGGGGCGCGGGCAGATACGCAGTATTTT. Translated, it gives CSVEDKGSGWGARADTQYF.

The chain joins TRBV10-1 to TRBJ1-1; D is possibly TRBD1 (6 bases). The CDR3 is made up of 14 amino acids. The germline gives CDR1 WNHNN, CDR2 SYGVQD (reference sequence). V was trimmed by 2 bases and J by 4 bases, leaving 11 bases between them. The CDR3 spells CASSERGAVTEAFF. As DNA, the CDR3 is TGCGCCAGCAGTGAGAGGGGGGCGGTCACTGAAGCTTTCTTT.

The rearrangement uses TRBV2 and TRBJ2-1; 9 bases agree with TRBD2. This CDR3 region has 12 residues. The germline gives CDR1 SNHLY, CDR2 FYNNEI. Trimming at V came to 4 bases and at J to 12 bases, leaving 4 bases not matched to a gene. The DNA for the CDR3 is TGTGCCAGCAGTGTTTCAGCGGGAGGGCAGTTCTTC. Translating gives CASSVSAGGQFF.

The genes are TRBV6-5 and TRBJ1-5; 8 bases are shared with TRBD1. Germline trimming cut 6 bases from V and 6 bases from J; bases unmatched to any gene: 10. The germline V gene has CDR1 MNHEY and CDR2 SVGAGI. The CDR3 contains 15 residues. CDR3 residues: CASRGGQGAFQPQHF. The CDR3 DNA follows: TGTGCCAGCAGGGGCGGACAGGGTGCGTTTCAGCCCCAGCATTTT.

This clone was seen more than once but under ten times. This CDR3 is CAWGDRGQPQHF. CDR3 bases: TGTGCCTGGGGAGACAGGGGGCAGCCCCAGCATTTT. The chain has TRBV30 and TRBJ1-5; 9 bases agree with TRBD1. The ends lost 5 bases at V and 7 bases at J; junction bases unmatched: 3. The CDR3 runs to 12 residues. Germline CDR1 GTSNPN, CDR2 SVGIG (reference sequence).

This clone was seen a few times. The CDR3 DNA sequence: TGTGCCAGCAGTGATCCGGGAGGCTCCTACGAGCAGTACTTC. Translation gives CASSDPGGSYEQYF. The genes are TRBV2 and TRBJ2-7; 7 bases line up with TRBD2. The junction had 2 bases not matched to a gene; V was cut back by 3 bases and J by 0 bases. The CDR3 is made up of 14 amino acids. The V gene's germline CDR1 is SNHLY and CDR2 FYNNEI.

V is TRBV29-1 and J is TRBJ2-1; D gene unclear. Germline loops: CDR1 SQVTM, CDR2 ANQGSEA. V dropped 6 bases and J dropped 8 bases, with 8 bases sitting between them. There are 10 residues in the CDR3. The CDR3 DNA sequence: TGCAGCGTCACAGTCGATGAGCAGTTCTTC. The encoded protein is CSVTVDEQFF.

This clone has just a few counts. The gene calls are TRBV19 and TRBJ2-2; tentatively, D is TRBD1 (6 bases). Germline V gene lookup returns CDR1 LNHDA and CDR2 SQIVND (reference sequence). The CDR3 covers 14 residues. V was trimmed by 9 bases and J by 0 bases, leaving 11 bases between them. CDR3 sequence (DNA): TGTGCCAGGTCCGGGACACCGAACACCGGGGAGCTGTTTTTT. It encodes CARSGTPNTGELFF.